Below are 13 T cell receptor beta chains sequenced from a single sample in a study of T-cell reconstitution after alpha-beta-depleted transplantation in children. Unique molecular identifiers were used to barcode this TCRbeta library. TCRdb passed the PCR reads through MiXCR, listing each CDR3 protein once. The sample carries approximately 34,000 distinct CDR3 sequences, around 6% recorded once. Notes on the study in general: Several hundred rapidly expanded clones from non-depleted graft cells reportedly supplied alpha-beta T cells about two months post-transplant.

Which antigens these TCRs recognize remains unknown. The sequenced sample was peripheral blood, obtained 60 days after TCRalphabeta/CD19-depleted stem cell transplant. The receptors were sampled from a child younger than two who had a stem cell transplant for acute myeloid leukemia, so the T cells may come from the graft donor.

This clonotype was seen at least ten times. The V call is TRBV15, the J call TRBJ2-1; possibly TRBD2 for D (5 bases). Trimming left V 5 bases short and J 2 bases short, with 10 bases between. The CDR3 contains 14 residues. The germline V gene encodes CDR1 LNHNV and CDR2 YYDKDF (reference sequence). The CDR3 reads CATSDAGAYNEQFF. CDR3 DNA sequence: TGTGCCACCAGCGACGCGGGTGCCTACAATGAGCAGTTCTTC.

This clonotype was counted many times. The chain employs TRBV5-1 and TRBJ1-1; D is possibly TRBD1 (5 bases). V shed 0 bases and J shed 0 bases, with 12 bases lying between them. CDR1 SGHRS and CDR2 YFSETQ come from the germline V gene. This CDR3 comprises 16 residues. DNA for the CDR3: TGCGCCAGCAGCTTGGAAGGGGCAGGCCTGAACACTGAAGCTTTCTTT. Residues: CASSLEGAGLNTEAFF.

The chain has TRBV6-1 and TRBJ2-3; D is unresolved. The germline V gene has CDR1 MNHNS and CDR2 SASEGT. The CDR3 loop spans 15 amino acids. Between the trimmed V and J ends, which lost 6 bases and 0 bases, there was a span of 13 bases. CDR3 nucleotide sequence: TGTGCCAGCAGCTCAGCGCTTTTTAGCACAGATACGCAGTATTTT. The encoded protein is CASSSALFSTDTQYF.

This clonotype appeared a few times. This chain uses TRBV2 with TRBJ2-5, with TRBD1 matching 11 bases. V lost 8 bases and J lost 5; bases outside the gene matches: 1. This CDR3 region has 12 residues. The V gene's germline CDR1 is SNHLY and CDR2 FYNNEI. CDR3 bases: TGTGCCAGCCGGACAGGGGGCGAGACCCAGTACTTC. Protein product: CASRTGGETQYF.

In its sample, this clonotype was seen many times. The chain is built from TRBV12-3 or TRBV12-4 and TRBJ2-7, with a possible D match to TRBD1 (5 bases). V shed 5 bases and J shed 2 bases, with 13 bases lying between them. The CDR3 loop spans 14 amino acids. CDR3 residues: CASSDSFPTYEQYF. The CDR3 bases are TGTGCCAGCAGTGACAGCTTCCCCACCTACGAGCAGTACTTC.

This clonotype was seen ten or more times. The chain combines TRBV5-5 with TRBJ2-7; TRBD1 or TRBD2 may be the D gene (5 bases each). The CDR3 is 13 amino acids. V lost 4 bases and J 7 bases, leaving 15 bases between the germline ends. CDR1 SGHKS and CDR2 YYEKEE come from the germline V gene (reference sequence). CDR3 protein: CASSLQGPLEQYF. DNA of the CDR3: TGTGCCAGCAGCCTCCAGGGACCCTTAGAGCAGTACTTC.

This clonotype was recorded many times. V usage is TRBV12-3 or TRBV12-4 and J usage is TRBJ2-4; unclear D gene. The CDR3 is made up of 16 amino acids. The V end was cut by 6 bases, the J end by 5 bases, with 20 bases between. As DNA, the CDR3 is TGTGCCAGCAGACCCGGACGGCGATCTGCCCAAAACATTCAGTACTTC. Amino acid sequence: CASRPGRRSAQNIQYF.

This clonotype appeared many times. The V and J genes are TRBV5-8 and TRBJ2-3, with D perhaps matching TRBD2 (5 bases). Looked up from germline, CDR1 is SGHTS and CDR2 is YDEGEE. The CDR3 contains 14 residues. Trimming shortened V by 4 bases and J by 5 bases, and 14 bases separated the two germline ends. The CDR3 coding sequence is TGTGCCAGCAGCCTGATATACGGGGAAGATACGCAGTATTTT. Translated: CASSLIYGEDTQYF.

This clonotype showed up many times. The rearrangement joins TRBV27 to TRBJ2-3, with TRBD1 identical over 10 bases. This CDR3 is built from 17 residues. With V trimmed by 8 bases and J by 1 base, 12 bases remained unmatched. Germline V gene sequence: CDR1 MNHEY, CDR2 SMNVEV (reference sequence). The DNA for the CDR3 is TGTGCCAGCCACGACAGGGGGCGTTTGACCGGCACAGATACGCAGTATTTT. This gives the protein CASHDRGRLTGTDTQYF.

This clonotype was observed many times. The rearrangement uses TRBV5-1 and TRBJ2-7; TRBD1 agrees at 7 bases. The germline CDR1 and CDR2 sequences are SGHRS and YFSETQ. V dropped 4 bases and J dropped 6; count of bases not matched to a gene: 13. This CDR3 region has 15 residues. The CDR3 DNA sequence: TGCGCCAGCAGCCTGGCGGGTCCAGGGGGTGGCGAGCAGTACTTC. It codes for CASSLAGPGGGEQYF.

This clonotype has at least ten counts. The gene calls are TRBV10-3 and TRBJ1-2, with TRBD1 identical over 7 bases. In germline, CDR1 is ENHRY, CDR2 SYGVKD. V was pared by 10 bases and J by 4 bases, with 18 bases of the junction left unmatched. This CDR3 contains 16 residues. CDR3 region: CATFGTTGEVSYGYTF. As DNA, the CDR3 is TGTGCCACCTTCGGTACAACAGGGGAGGTTAGCTATGGCTACACCTTC.

The gene calls are TRBV7-9 and TRBJ2-3, with 9 bases that match TRBD2. This CDR3 has 16 amino acids. The J segment lost 3 bases and the V segment lost 5 bases, leaving 9 bases of the junction unmatched. Germline V gives CDR1 SEHNR, CDR2 FQNEAQ (reference sequence). CDR3 in DNA: TGTGCCAGCAGCCTACTCGCGGGGGGGCTTACAGATACGCAGTATTTT. This gives the protein CASSLLAGGLTDTQYF.

This clonotype was seen at least ten times. The CDR3 DNA reads TGCGCCAGCAGCCAAGGATCCGGGGCGGGAGGGTATGGCTACACCTTC. Translation gives CASSQGSGAGGYGYTF. This chain uses TRBV4-3 with TRBJ1-2; TRBD1 is a possible D gene (5 bases). Looked up from germline, CDR1 is LGHNA and CDR2 is YSLEER. Trimming left V 1 base short and J 5 bases short, with 17 bases between. This CDR3 spans 16 amino acids.